One and the same sample provided the 5 T cell receptor beta chains below, sequenced in a study of OX40 agonist ivuxolimab in advanced cancers. Using immunoSEQ multiplex PCR, the repertoire was profiled, and TCRdb retains in-frame clones only, with some absent. The data hold tens of thousands of clones, with around 80% observed a single time. The input for sequencing was CD4+ or CD8+ T cells sorted from blood, taken in a trial of the OX40 agonist ivuxolimab. All receptors derive from an adult with an advanced solid tumor such as melanoma, head and neck, liver or kidney cancer.

The rearrangement links TRBV11-3 to TRBJ2-7; D is unresolved. V gave up 3 bases and J gave up 5 bases, with 11 bases separating them. The V gene's germline CDR1 is SGHNT and CDR2 YENEEA. The CDR3 runs to 13 residues. The CDR3 sequence is CASSFGEGNEQYF. The DNA for the CDR3 is TGTGCCAGCAGCTTCGGCGAAGGGAACGAGCAGTACTTC.

The table lists this clone with a few counts. The chain is built from TRBV5-6 and TRBJ2-7; the match to TRBD1 covers 9 bases. Unmatched junction bases numbered 11, after V lost 4 bases and J lost 6 bases. The CDR3 consists of 15 residues. Germline V CDR1 and CDR2: SGHDT, YYEEEE. CDR3 nucleotide sequence: TGTGCCAGCAGCGGGGACAGGGACAGGGTGGCCGAGCAGTACTTC. Translation gives CASSGDRDRVAEQYF.

Turning to this clone: At one end the junction does not follow the germline gene, possibly because of a read error. This rearrangement joins TRBV27 to TRBJ2-2, with 7 bases identical to TRBD1. This CDR3 contains 14 residues. Germline V gene lookup returns CDR1 MNHEY and CDR2 SMNVEV (reference sequence). CDR3 protein: CASSLSGGVGELFF. CDR3 sequence (DNA): TGTGCCAGCAGTCTATCAGGGGGTGTTGGGGAGCTGTTTTTT.

The chain employs TRBV11-3 and TRBJ2-3; 7 bases map to TRBD2. Germline V gene sequence: CDR1 SGHNT, CDR2 YENEEA. Trimming took 2 bases from V and 5 from J; bases not matched to a gene: 4. This CDR3 is 14 amino acids long. DNA of the CDR3: TGTGCCAGCAGCTTACGGGAGGTCGAAGATACGCAGTATTTT. Translating it yields CASSLREVEDTQYF.

The chain carries TRBV28 and TRBJ2-7; D uncertain. CDR3 length equals 14 residues. Trimming left V 5 bases short and J 2 bases short, with 13 bases between. Germline assignment: CDR1 MDHEN and CDR2 SYDVKM. The CDR3, as DNA: TGTGCCAGCAGTCCCTTGAGAAGGGCCTACGAGCAGTACTTC. This sequence encodes CASSPLRRAYEQYF.